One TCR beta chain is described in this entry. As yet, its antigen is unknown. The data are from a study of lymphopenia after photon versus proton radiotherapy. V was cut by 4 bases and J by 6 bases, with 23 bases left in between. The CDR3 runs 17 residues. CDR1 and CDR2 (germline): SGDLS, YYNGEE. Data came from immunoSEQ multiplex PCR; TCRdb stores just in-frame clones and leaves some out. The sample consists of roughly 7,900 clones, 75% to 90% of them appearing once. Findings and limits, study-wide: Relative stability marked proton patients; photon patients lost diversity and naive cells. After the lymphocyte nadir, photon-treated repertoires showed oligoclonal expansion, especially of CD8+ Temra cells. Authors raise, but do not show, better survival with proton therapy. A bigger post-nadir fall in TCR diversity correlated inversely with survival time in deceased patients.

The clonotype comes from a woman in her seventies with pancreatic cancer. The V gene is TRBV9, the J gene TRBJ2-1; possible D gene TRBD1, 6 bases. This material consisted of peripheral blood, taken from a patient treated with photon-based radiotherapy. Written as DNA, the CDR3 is TGTGCCAGCAGCCCGAGACCCCCAGGGGTAGTGGCCAATGAGCAGTTCTTC. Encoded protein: CASSPRPPGVVANEQFF.